Listed here is a single T cell receptor beta chain. The data were taken from a study of blood T cell repertoires in COVID-19. Sequenced by immunoSEQ multiplex PCR; TCRdb stores in-frame clones only, minus some. This table has over 150,000 clones, over 70% appearing once. V dropped 5 bases and J dropped 2; count of bases not matched to a gene: 7. The V gene's germline CDR1 is SGHAT and CDR2 FQNNGV. The CDR3 has 15 residues. The chain joins TRBV11-2 to TRBJ2-7; 9 bases map to TRBD2. The sample comprised peripheral blood. This TCR came from a woman in her seventies who had recovered from COVID-19. CDR3 bases: TGTGCCAGCAGCCAACCGGGACTAGCTCCCTACGAGCAGTACTTC. It specifies CASSQPGLAPYEQYF.